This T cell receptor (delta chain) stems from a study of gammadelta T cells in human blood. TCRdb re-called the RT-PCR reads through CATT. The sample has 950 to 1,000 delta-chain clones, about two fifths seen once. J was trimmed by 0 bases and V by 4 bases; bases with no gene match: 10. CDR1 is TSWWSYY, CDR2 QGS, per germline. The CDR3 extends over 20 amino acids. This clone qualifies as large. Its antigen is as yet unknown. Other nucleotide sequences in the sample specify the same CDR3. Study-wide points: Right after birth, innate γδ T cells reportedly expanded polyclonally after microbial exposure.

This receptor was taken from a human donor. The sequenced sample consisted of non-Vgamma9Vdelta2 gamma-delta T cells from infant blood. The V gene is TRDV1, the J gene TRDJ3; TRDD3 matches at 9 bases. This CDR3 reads CALGGALWGIISWDTRQMFF. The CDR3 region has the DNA TGTGCTCTTGGGGGGGCTCTTTGGGGGATAATCTCCTGGGACACCCGACAGATGTTTTTC.